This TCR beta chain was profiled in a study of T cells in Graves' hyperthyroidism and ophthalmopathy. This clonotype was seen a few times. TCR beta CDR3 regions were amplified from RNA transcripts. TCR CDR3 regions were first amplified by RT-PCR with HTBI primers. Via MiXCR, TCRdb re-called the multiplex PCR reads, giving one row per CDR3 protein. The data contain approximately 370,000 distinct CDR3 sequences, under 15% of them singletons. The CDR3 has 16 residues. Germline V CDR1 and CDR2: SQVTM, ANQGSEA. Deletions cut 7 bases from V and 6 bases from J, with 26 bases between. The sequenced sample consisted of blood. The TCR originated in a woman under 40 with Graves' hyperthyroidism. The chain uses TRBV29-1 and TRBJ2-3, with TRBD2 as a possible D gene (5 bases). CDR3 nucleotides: TGCAGCGAAAACTCTAGATCGGGGTTAATTTTTGATACGCAGTATTTT. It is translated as CSENSRSGLIFDTQYF.